This T cell receptor beta chain was observed in a study of CD4 T cells in relation to SARS-CoV-2 and coronaviruses. Whole-study context: PBMCs were cultured with antigen for less than twelve days before TCR beta sequencing. Crossreactive spike epitopes shared across donors were mapped to their HLA restriction.

CDR1 SEHNR and CDR2 FQNEAQ come from the germline V gene (reference sequence). With 5 bases clipped from V and 8 bases from J, the junction kept 14 bases outside the gene matches. CDR3 length: 17 residues. Only in-frame clones appear in the TCRdb table, and some are missing; sequencing was by immunoSEQ multiplex PCR. This table has about 26,000 clones, roughly 70% appearing once. Worth noting for this clone: Antigen specificity is unknown.

Unexposed donor CD4+ T cells date from about 2011-2019, before the COVID-19 pandemic. The cells were cultured for under 13 days before CD4+ T cells were isolated. Cells permitting, SARS-CoV-2 S/N and four cold-coronavirus spikes were tested on unexposed-donor CD4+ T cells. Cultures received half-medium IL-2 refreshes on days 3 and 7. The J gene is TRBJ2-1, the V gene TRBV7-9, with 11 bases lining up with TRBD1. The TCR sequence derives from a human donor in good health. Sequenced sample: CD4+ T cells from PBMCs, cultured in vitro. The CDR3 DNA reads as TGTGCCAGCAGCCCCTTAGGGTGGGACAGGGGGGACGATGAGCAGTTCTTC. Protein: CASSPLGWDRGDDEQFF.